The rows below give T cell receptor beta chains drawn from one sample of a study of technical replicates of blood from a few donors. Produced via immunoSEQ multiplex PCR; TCRdb's table is partial and in-frame only. The table has tens of thousands of clones, roughly 96% seen once; the top ten hold approximately 0.26%. The material sequenced was T cells isolated from PBMCs. The origin of the receptors is a human donor in good health. CDR3s include the opening cysteine and the closing phenylalanine or tryptophan. D genes are given only for firm matches. Only some rows state a clone size, as once, few, many or a class for expanded clones.

d_call j_call v_call clone_size cdr3_aa cdr3_nt
. TRBJ1-2 TRBV5-6 . CASSLQFTGHRMRGYTF TGTGCCAGCAGCCTACAGTTCACAGGCCATCGGATGCGGGGCTACACCTTC
. TRBJ1-3 TRBV28 . CASNGRITGNTIYF TGTGCCAGCAATGGGAGGATCACCGGAAACACCATATATTTT
. TRBJ2-1 TRBV28 . CASSYRWERYNEQFF TGTGCCAGCAGTTACCGATGGGAGAGGTACAATGAGCAGTTCTTC
TRBD2 TRBJ2-1 TRBV4-2 once CASSRWTGLRGDEQFF TGTGCCAGCAGCCGATGGACGGGACTTCGGGGGGATGAGCAGTTCTTC
TRBD2 TRBJ2-7 TRBV6-5 . CASSHRLAGGEQYF TGTGCCAGCAGTCATCGACTAGCGGGTGGCGAGCAGTACTTC
TRBD2 TRBJ2-7 TRBV28 . CASLGGGSPYEQYF TGTGCCAGCCTCGGGGGGGGCAGTCCCTACGAGCAGTACTTC
TRBD1 TRBJ1-5 TRBV28 . CASSFPPTGDAWAQHF TGTGCCAGCAGTTTCCCCCCGACAGGGGACGCTTGGGCCCAGCATTTT
. TRBJ2-5 TRBV21-1 . CASSKERGGQETQYF TGTGCCAGCAGCAAAGAACGGGGGGGCCAAGAGACCCAGTACTTC
. TRBJ1-5 TRBV6-5 . CASSYLGVSQPQHF TGTGCCAGCAGTTACCTAGGGGTAAGTCAGCCCCAGCATTTT
. TRBJ1-1 TRBV5-1 . CASSLEPGQQTRDTEAFF TGCGCCAGCAGCTTGGAACCCGGACAGCAGACCAGGGACACTGAAGCTTTCTTT
. TRBJ1-2 TRBV6-4 . CASSDSEFGYTF TGTGCCAGCAGTGACTCGGAGTTTGGCTACACCTTC
. TRBJ2-5 TRBV2 . CASTSDLLKETQYF TGTGCCAGCACTAGCGACTTACTTAAAGAGACCCAGTACTTC
TRBD1 TRBJ2-2 TRBV2 . CASSGGTANTGELFF TGTGCCAGCAGTGGAGGGACAGCGAACACCGGGGAGCTGTTTTTT
TRBD1 TRBJ1-5 TRBV2 . CASSGDRTQPQHF TGTGCCAGCAGCGGGGACAGAACTCAGCCCCAGCATTTT
TRBD1 TRBJ1-1 TRBV19 . CASSPHRGPDTEAFF TGTGCCAGTAGTCCTCACAGGGGGCCTGACACTGAAGCTTTCTTT
TRBD1 TRBJ1-1 TRBV5-1 . CASKGGQGNTEAFF TGCGCCAGCAAGGGGGGACAGGGGAACACTGAAGCTTTCTTT
. TRBJ1-1 TRBV6-5 . CASSYQDSEAFF TGTGCCAGCAGTTACCAGGACAGCGAAGCTTTCTTT
TRBD2 TRBJ2-1 TRBV19 . CASSSKGTSYNEQFF TGTGCCAGTAGTTCGAAGGGGACTAGCTACAATGAGCAGTTCTTC
. TRBJ2-7 TRBV5-4 few CASSFDQFNEQYF TGTGCCAGCAGCTTCGATCAGTTTAACGAGCAGTACTTC